Listed below are T cell receptor beta chains from one sample, sequenced in a study of cytomegalovirus exposure and HLA in healthy donors. The method was immunoSEQ multiplex PCR; TCRdb's version includes in-frame clones alone and lacks a portion of them. The sample records 150,000 to 200,000 clones, almost 80% being singletons. Material: PBMCs. These receptors originate from a woman between 50 and 59 years old in good health and CMV-seropositive. Each CDR3 is given with its conserved first and last residue. The D gene is left open where the match is weak. The size field is filled for only some rows; it gives once, few, many or a size class.

TRBJ2-7 | - | - | TRBV10-1 | TGCGCCAGCAGAGAGACTCTGAACCTGTACGAGCAGTACTTC | CASRETLNLYEQYF
TRBJ1-6 | - | - | TRBV4-1 | TGCGCCAGCAGCCCGAGCGCGGGACGGAATTCACCCCTCCACTTT | CASSPSAGRNSPLHF
TRBJ2-7 | few | - | TRBV2 | TGTGCCAGCAATCGGGACTTATCGTACGAGCAGTACTTC | CASNRDLSYEQYF
TRBJ2-5 | - | TRBD2 | TRBV6-1 | TGTGCCAGCAGCCCCGGGCTAGCGGGACAAGAGACCCAGTACTTC | CASSPGLAGQETQYF
TRBJ2-2 | few | - | TRBV5-1 | TGCGCCAGCAGCTTACAGGGTACCGGGGAGCTGTTTTTT | CASSLQGTGELFF
TRBJ1-1 | - | TRBD1 | TRBV19 | TGTGCCAGTAGGGACAGGGGGAACACTGAAGCTTTCTTT | CASRDRGNTEAFF
TRBJ1-2 | few | - | TRBV6-1 | TGTGCCAGCAGCAGACAGGATGGCTATGGCTACACCTTC | CASSRQDGYGYTF
TRBJ2-5 | - | - | TRBV6-1 | TGTGCCAGCAAGTTAGCCCCAGAGACCCAGTACTTC | CASKLAPETQYF
TRBJ1-1 | - | - | TRBV20-1 | TGCAGTGCTAGTCTCCCACCCGGGGCTTTCTTT | CSASLPPGAFF
TRBJ2-1 | - | TRBD1 | TRBV10-1 | TGCGCCAGCAGTACCGGGACAGGAGTCTACAATGAGCAGTTCTTC | CASSTGTGVYNEQFF
TRBJ2-1 | few | TRBD1 | TRBV18 | TGTGCCAGCTCCCACTGGGACAGGAGCTCCTACAATGAGCAGTTCTTC | CASSHWDRSSYNEQFF
TRBJ2-1 | - | - | TRBV1 | TGCACCAGCAGCCTCGGACTAGCGGGATACAATGAGCAGTTCTTC | CTSSLGLAGYNEQFF
TRBJ2-7 | - | TRBD2 | TRBV9 | TGTGCCAGCAGCGTGGGGACATGGACTAGCGGGAGTCAGGAGCAGTACTTC | CASSVGTWTSGSQEQYF
TRBJ2-7 | once | TRBD2 | TRBV2 | TGTGCCAGCAGTGGAACGGGGGGGACCTACGAGCAGTACTTC | CASSGTGGTYEQYF
TRBJ1-1 | - | - | TRBV21-1 | TGTGCCAGCAGGTCAAGACAGGTTCTGGCTTTCTTT | CASRSRQVLAFF
TRBJ2-7 | few | TRBD2 | TRBV5-4 | TGTGCCAGCAGCCGGACTAGCGAGTACGAGCAGTACTTC | CASSRTSEYEQYF
TRBJ1-4 | - | TRBD1 | TRBV5-1 | TGCGCCAGCAGCGGGGGACAGGGGGCGGGTAATGAAAAACTGTTTTTT | CASSGGQGAGNEKLFF
TRBJ2-5 | - | TRBD2 | TRBV4-1 | TGCGCCAGCAGCCAAACTAGCGGGGGGGCCCAAGAGACCCAGTACTTC | CASSQTSGGAQETQYF
TRBJ2-2 | - | - | TRBV18 | TGTGCCAGCTCACCACAGAAGGCAGGAGGAACCGGGGAGCTGTTTTTT | CASSPQKAGGTGELFF
TRBJ2-7 | - | TRBD1 | TRBV6-4 | TGTGCCAGCAGCCCGATACCGGGACAGATTAACGAGCAGTACTTC | CASSPIPGQINEQYF
TRBJ2-3 | - | - | TRBV29-1 | TGCAGCGACTGGGGCAGGAGCACAGATACGCAGTATTTT | CSDWGRSTDTQYF
TRBJ1-1 | - | - | TRBV29-1 | TGCAGTAGCGTTGCCTCCGGGAACACTGAAGCTTTCTTT | CSSVASGNTEAFF
TRBJ1-5 | few | TRBD1 | TRBV19 | TGTGCCCCACACAGGGACAGACACTACAATCAGCCCCAGCATTTT | CAPHRDRHYNQPQHF
TRBJ2-7 | - | TRBD2 | TRBV4-1 | TGCGCCAGCAGCCAAGTATCGGGAGGAAAATACTACGAGCAGTACTTC | CASSQVSGGKYYEQYF
TRBJ1-3 | - | - | TRBV5-4 | TGTGCCAGCAGCACCACAGGAGCTGGAAACACCATATATTTT | CASSTTGAGNTIYF
TRBJ2-2 | - | - | TRBV5-1 | TGCGCCAGCAGCCTGTTGACAGGTAACGCCGGGGAGCTGTTTTTT | CASSLLTGNAGELFF
TRBJ2-2 | - | TRBD1 | TRBV6-5 | TGTGCCAGCAGAACAGGGGGCGCGATCACCGGGGAGCTGTTTTTT | CASRTGGAITGELFF
TRBJ2-1 | - | TRBD1 | TRBV19 | TGTGCCAGTAGGCCGGGACAGGGGAACTGGAATGAGCAGTTCTTC | CASRPGQGNWNEQFF
TRBJ2-5 | - | - | TRBV9 | TGTGCCAGCAGCGTAACAGGGCATGGAGAGACCCAGTACTTC | CASSVTGHGETQYF
TRBJ2-7 | - | TRBD2 | TRBV6-1 | TGTGCCAGCAGTGAGGTCGGTAGCGGGAGGACCTACGAGCAGTACTTC | CASSEVGSGRTYEQYF
TRBJ1-5 | - | - | TRBV28 | TGTGCCAGCACCTCGACTGGCCAGCCCCAGCATTTT | CASTSTGQPQHF
TRBJ2-7 | - | - | TRBV5-1 | TGCGCCAGCAGCTCGGACAGCTCCTACGAGCAGTACTTC | CASSSDSSYEQYF
TRBJ2-2 | - | TRBD2 | TRBV4-1 | TGCGCCAGCAGCCAAGATCGGAGACTAGCGGGAGCGGCTGGGGAGCTGTTTTTT | CASSQDRRLAGAAGELFF
TRBJ2-7 | - | TRBD2 | TRBV30 | TGTGCCTGGAGTGGTATGGGCGGGGGAAACGAGCAGTACTTC | CAWSGMGGGNEQYF
TRBJ2-1 | few | - | TRBV4-1 | TGCGCCAGCAGCCAAGTTGTGGGGGGAAAGCAGTTCTTC | CASSQVVGGKQFF
TRBJ2-1 | - | TRBD1 | TRBV19 | TGTGCCAGTAACACAGGGGCCAACAATGAGCAGTTCTTC | CASNTGANNEQFF